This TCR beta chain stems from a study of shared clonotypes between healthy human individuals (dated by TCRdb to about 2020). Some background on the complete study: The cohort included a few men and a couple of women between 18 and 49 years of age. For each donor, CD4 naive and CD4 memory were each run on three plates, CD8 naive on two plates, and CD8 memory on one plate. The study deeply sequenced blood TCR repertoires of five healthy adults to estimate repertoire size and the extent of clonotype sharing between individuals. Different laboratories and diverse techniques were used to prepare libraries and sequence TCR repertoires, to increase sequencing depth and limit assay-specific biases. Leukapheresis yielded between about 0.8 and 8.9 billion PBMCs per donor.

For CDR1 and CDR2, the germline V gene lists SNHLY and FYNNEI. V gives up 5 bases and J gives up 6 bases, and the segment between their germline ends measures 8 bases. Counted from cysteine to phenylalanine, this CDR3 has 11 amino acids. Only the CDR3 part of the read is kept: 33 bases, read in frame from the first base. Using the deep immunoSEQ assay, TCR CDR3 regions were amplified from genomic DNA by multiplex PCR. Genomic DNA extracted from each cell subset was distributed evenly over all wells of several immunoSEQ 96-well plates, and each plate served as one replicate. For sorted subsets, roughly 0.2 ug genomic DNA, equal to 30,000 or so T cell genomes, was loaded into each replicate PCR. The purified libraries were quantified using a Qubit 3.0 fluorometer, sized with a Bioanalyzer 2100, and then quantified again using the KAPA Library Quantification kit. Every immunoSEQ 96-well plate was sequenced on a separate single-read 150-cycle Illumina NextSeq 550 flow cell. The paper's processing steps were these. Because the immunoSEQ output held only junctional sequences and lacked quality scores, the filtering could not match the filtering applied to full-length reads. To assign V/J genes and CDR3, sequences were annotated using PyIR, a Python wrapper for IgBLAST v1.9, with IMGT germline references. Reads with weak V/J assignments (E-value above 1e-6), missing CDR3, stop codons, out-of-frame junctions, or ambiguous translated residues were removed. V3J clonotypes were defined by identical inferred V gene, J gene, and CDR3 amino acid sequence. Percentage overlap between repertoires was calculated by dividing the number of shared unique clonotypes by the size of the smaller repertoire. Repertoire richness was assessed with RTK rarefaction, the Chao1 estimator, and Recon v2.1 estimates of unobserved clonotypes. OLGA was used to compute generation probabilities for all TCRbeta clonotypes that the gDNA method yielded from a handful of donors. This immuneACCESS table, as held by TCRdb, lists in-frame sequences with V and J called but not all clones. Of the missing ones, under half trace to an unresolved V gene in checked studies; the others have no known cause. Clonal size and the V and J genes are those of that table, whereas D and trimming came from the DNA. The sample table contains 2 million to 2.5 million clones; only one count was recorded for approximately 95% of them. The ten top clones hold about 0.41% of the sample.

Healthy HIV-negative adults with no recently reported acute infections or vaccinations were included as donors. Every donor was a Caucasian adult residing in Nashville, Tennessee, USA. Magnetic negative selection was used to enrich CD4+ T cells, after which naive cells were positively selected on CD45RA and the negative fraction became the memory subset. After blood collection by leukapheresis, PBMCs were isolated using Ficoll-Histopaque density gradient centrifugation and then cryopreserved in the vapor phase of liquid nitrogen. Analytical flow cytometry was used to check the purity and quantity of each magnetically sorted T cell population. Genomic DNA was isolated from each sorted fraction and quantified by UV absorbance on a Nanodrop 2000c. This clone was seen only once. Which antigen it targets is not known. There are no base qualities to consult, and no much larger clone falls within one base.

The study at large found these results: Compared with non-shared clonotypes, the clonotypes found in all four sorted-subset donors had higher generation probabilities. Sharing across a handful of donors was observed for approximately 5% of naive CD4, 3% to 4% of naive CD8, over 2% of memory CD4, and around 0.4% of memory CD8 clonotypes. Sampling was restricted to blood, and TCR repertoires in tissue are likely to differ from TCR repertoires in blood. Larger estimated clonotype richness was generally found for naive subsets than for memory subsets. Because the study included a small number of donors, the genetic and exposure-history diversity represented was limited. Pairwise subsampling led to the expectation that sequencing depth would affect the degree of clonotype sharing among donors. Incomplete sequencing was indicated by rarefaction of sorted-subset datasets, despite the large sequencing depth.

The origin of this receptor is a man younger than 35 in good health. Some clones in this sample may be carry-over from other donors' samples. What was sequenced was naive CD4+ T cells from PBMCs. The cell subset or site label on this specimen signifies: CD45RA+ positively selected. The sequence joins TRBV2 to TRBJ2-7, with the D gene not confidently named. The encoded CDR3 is CASSTRPEQYF. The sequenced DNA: TGTGCCAGCAGTACTCGGCCCGAGCAGTACTTC.